A selection of T cell receptor beta chains follows, all from one sample in a study of blood T cells in healthy people across ages. TCRdb re-analysed the 5' RACE reads in MiXCR, keeping a single row per CDR3 protein. The table has over 600,000 distinct CDR3 sequences, roughly three fifths seen once. Material for sequencing was blood. Source of these receptors: a man aged 40-55 years in good health. Each CDR3 is given without its conserved first and last residue. Each record gives: D gene, J gene, V gene, CDR3 protein. D genes are given only for firm matches.

d_gene: TRBD2
j_gene: TRBJ2-3
v_gene: TRBV4-1
CDR3aa: ASSHLAGGGDTQY

d_gene: NA
j_gene: TRBJ2-5
v_gene: TRBV7-9
CDR3aa: ASSSQGPGEQY

d_gene: NA
j_gene: TRBJ2-1
v_gene: TRBV10-3
CDR3aa: AITIGGSSYNEQF

d_gene: NA
j_gene: TRBJ2-4
v_gene: TRBV15
CDR3aa: ATSVLGGNIQY

d_gene: TRBD1
j_gene: TRBJ1-6
v_gene: TRBV20-1
CDR3aa: SAREPTGDLSPLH

d_gene: NA
j_gene: TRBJ2-7
v_gene: TRBV25-1
CDR3aa: ASSRRTDVYEQY

d_gene: NA
j_gene: TRBJ2-1
v_gene: TRBV7-2
CDR3aa: ASRDTGYNEQF

d_gene: TRBD2
j_gene: TRBJ2-3
v_gene: TRBV20-1
CDR3aa: SASPRIVVNLAGASTDTQY

d_gene: NA
j_gene: NA
v_gene: TRBV9
CDR3aa: ASSPSKWETQY

d_gene: NA
j_gene: TRBJ2-1
v_gene: TRBV7-2
CDR3aa: ASSATRSGYNEQF

d_gene: TRBD2
j_gene: TRBJ2-5
v_gene: TRBV27
CDR3aa: ASSPNGGTEQY

d_gene: TRBD2
j_gene: TRBJ2-1
v_gene: TRBV7-2
CDR3aa: ASSLDGGGYNEQF

d_gene: NA
j_gene: TRBJ2-5
v_gene: TRBV27
CDR3aa: ASSQTASVRETQY

d_gene: NA
j_gene: TRBJ2-5
v_gene: TRBV7-3
CDR3aa: ASSSRHTEETQY

d_gene: NA
j_gene: NA
v_gene: TRBV14
CDR3aa: ASSQDWKEWGSYEQY

d_gene: NA
j_gene: TRBJ2-7
v_gene: TRBV20-1
CDR3aa: SARGGSEQY

d_gene: TRBD2
j_gene: TRBJ2-3
v_gene: TRBV29-1
CDR3aa: SVGLAPDSDTQY

d_gene: NA
j_gene: TRBJ2-3
v_gene: TRBV4-3
CDR3aa: ASSQGSVGTDTQY

d_gene: NA
j_gene: TRBJ1-5
v_gene: TRBV4-2
CDR3aa: ASSQDRAVSQPQH

d_gene: NA
j_gene: TRBJ1-5
v_gene: TRBV6-1
CDR3aa: ASSERQPYNQPQH

d_gene: NA
j_gene: TRBJ1-2
v_gene: TRBV11-3
CDR3aa: ASSLSVGGYT

d_gene: NA
j_gene: TRBJ2-7
v_gene: TRBV9
CDR3aa: ASSGQGGPYEQY

d_gene: NA
j_gene: TRBJ1-4
v_gene: TRBV27
CDR3aa: ASSEGGGTRMF

d_gene: NA
j_gene: TRBJ1-1
v_gene: TRBV28
CDR3aa: ASSWVLNTEAF

d_gene: TRBD2
j_gene: TRBJ2-1
v_gene: TRBV27
CDR3aa: ASSLLAAASYNEQF

d_gene: NA
j_gene: TRBJ2-1
v_gene: TRBV24-1
CDR3aa: ATSDLVTASSYNEQF

d_gene: NA
j_gene: TRBJ2-7
v_gene: TRBV14
CDR3aa: ASSQVPDRWGEQY

d_gene: NA
j_gene: TRBJ1-2
v_gene: TRBV7-2
CDR3aa: ASSLQGELSYGYT